This TCR beta chain was obtained from a study of T cells in Graves' hyperthyroidism and ophthalmopathy. Findings and limits, study-wide: Ophthalmopathy was told apart from stable hyperthyroidism by a 13 V-J model. Ophthalmopathy onset followed model prediction by a median about 6.5 months.

Comment on this clonotype: Its antigen is as yet unknown.

V was pared by 10 bases and J by 2 bases, with 21 bases between. The germline V gene encodes CDR1 MDHEN and CDR2 SYDVKM. This CDR3 spans 16 amino acids. The PBMCs were taken from over 9.5 ml of fresh peripheral blood. Amplification of TCR beta CDR3 regions was performed using RNA transcripts as template. The HTBI primer set served for first-round RT-PCR of the TCR CDR3. TCRdb used MiXCR to reprocess the multiplex PCR reads, holding one entry per CDR3 protein. The table records 700,000 to 950,000 distinct CDR3 sequences, just over 35% of them present only once. The material sequenced was blood. This TCR was sampled from a woman aged 40-49 years with Graves' hyperthyroidism. The chain has TRBV28 and TRBJ1-3; no definite D call. CDR3 nucleotides: TGTGCCACCCTGGGGTACAGTGGGCTTCCTGGAAACACCATATATTTT. Its protein product is CATLGYSGLPGNTIYF.